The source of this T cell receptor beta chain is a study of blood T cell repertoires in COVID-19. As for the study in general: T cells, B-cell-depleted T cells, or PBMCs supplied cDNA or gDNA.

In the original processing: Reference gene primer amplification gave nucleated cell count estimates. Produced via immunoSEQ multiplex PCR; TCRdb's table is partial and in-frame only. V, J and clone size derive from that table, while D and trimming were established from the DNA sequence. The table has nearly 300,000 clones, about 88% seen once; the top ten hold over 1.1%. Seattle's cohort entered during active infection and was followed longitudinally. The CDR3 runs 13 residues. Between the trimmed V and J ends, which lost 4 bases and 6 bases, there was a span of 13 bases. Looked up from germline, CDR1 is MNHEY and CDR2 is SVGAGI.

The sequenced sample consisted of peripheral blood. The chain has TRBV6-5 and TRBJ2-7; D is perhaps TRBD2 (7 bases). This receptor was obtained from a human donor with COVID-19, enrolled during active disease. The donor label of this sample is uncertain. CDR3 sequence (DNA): TGTGCCAGCAGTTTCCCCGGGGGGCGCGAGCAGTACTTC. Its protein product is CASSFPGGREQYF.